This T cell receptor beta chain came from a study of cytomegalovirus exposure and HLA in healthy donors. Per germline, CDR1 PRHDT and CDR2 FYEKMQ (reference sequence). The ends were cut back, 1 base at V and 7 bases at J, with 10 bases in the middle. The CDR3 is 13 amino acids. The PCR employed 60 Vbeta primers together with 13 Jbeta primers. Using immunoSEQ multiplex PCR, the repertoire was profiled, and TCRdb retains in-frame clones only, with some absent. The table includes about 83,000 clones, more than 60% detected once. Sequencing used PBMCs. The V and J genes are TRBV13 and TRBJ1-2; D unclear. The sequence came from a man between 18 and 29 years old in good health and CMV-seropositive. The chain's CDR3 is CASSLESDSGYTF. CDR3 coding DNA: TGTGCCAGCAGCTTAGAGTCCGACTCTGGCTACACCTTC.